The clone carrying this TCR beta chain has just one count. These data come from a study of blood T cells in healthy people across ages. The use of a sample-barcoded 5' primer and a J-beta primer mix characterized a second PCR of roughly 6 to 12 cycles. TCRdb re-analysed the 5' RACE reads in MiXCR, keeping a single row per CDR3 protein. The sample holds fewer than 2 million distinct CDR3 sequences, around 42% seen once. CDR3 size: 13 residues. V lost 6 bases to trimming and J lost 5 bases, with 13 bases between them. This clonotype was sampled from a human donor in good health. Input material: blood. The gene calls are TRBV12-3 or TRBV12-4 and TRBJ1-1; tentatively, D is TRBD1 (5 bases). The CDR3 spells CASSLGPETEAFF. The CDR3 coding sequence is TGTGCCAGCAGCCTGGGACCGGAGACTGAAGCTTTCTTT.